The source of this T cell receptor beta chain is a study of blood T cell repertoires in COVID-19. Overall study: Acute and convalescent COVID-19 samples came from the United States, Italy and Spain. The cDNA or gDNA used as material had been derived from T cells, B-cell-depleted T cells, or PBMCs.

Authors' processing steps: Researchers report that nucleated cell counts were estimated from reference gene primer amplification. Sequenced by immunoSEQ multiplex PCR; TCRdb stores in-frame clones only, minus some. V and J calls and clone size are as listed in that table; D and trimming were resolved from the DNA. The sample has 30,000 to 40,000 clones, 70% to 90% seen once. What was sequenced was peripheral blood. The TCR sequence derives from a human donor in a cohort sampled during active COVID-19.

CDR3 protein: CAWQSSGNTIYF. The CDR3 nucleotides read TGTGCCTGGCAGTCCTCTGGAAACACCATATATTTT. The chain employs TRBV30 and TRBJ1-3; no firm D call. The CDR3 sequence is 12 residues long. CDR1 is GTSNPN and CDR2 is SVGIG in the germline V gene (reference sequence). The V end lost 5 bases, the J end lost 0 bases, and 5 bases lay between the germline ends.